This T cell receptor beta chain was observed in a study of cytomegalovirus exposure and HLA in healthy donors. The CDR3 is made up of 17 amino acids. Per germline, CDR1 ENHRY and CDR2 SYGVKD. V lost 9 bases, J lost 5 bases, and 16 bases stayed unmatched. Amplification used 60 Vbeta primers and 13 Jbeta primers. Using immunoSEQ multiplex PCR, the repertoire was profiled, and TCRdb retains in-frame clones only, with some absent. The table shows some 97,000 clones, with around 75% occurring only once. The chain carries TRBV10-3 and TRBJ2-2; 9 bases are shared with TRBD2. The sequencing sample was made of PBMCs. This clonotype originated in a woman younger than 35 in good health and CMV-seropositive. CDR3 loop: CAINGGQGTSPTGELFF. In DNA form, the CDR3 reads TGTGCCATAAACGGGGGCCAGGGGACTAGCCCAACCGGGGAGCTGTTTTTT.